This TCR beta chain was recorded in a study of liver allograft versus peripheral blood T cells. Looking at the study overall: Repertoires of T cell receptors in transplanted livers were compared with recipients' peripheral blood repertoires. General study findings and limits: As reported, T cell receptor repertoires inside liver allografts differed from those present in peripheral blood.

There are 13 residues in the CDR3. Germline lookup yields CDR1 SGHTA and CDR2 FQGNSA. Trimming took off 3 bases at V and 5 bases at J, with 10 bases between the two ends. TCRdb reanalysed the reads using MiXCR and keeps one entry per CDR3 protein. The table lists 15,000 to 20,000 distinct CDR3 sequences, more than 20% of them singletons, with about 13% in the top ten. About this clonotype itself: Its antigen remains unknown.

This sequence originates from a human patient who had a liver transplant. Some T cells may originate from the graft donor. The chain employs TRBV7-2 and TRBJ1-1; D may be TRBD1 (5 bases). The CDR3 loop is CASSFGGRTEAFF. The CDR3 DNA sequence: TGTGCCAGCAGCTTCGGGGGGAGGACTGAAGCTTTCTTT.